What follows is one TCR beta chain and its context. Sample-barcoded 5' priming and a J-beta primer mix drove a second PCR of roughly 6 to 12 cycles. From the 5' RACE reads, TCRdb called clonotypes with MiXCR, one entry per CDR3 protein. The data show 550,000 to 600,000 distinct CDR3 sequences, 25% to 30% seen once. Donors were healthy Caucasian individuals from Russia aged roughly 6 to 90. This sample is drawn from a study of blood T cells in healthy people across ages. Whole-study context: Per every two T cells, about one barcoded beta molecule was captured by template switching.

The CDR3 covers 17 residues. V shed 7 bases, J shed 0 bases, and the junction held 11 bases outside the gene matches. Germline V gene data show CDR1 as DFQATT and CDR2 as SNEGSKA (reference sequence). V and J are TRBV20-1 and TRBJ2-6; 8 nucleotides align to TRBD1. The sequence derives from a woman in her 70s in good health. The material sequenced was blood. In DNA, the CDR3 is TGCAGTGTCCCGGACAGGGCATTTAGCTCTGGGGCCAACGTCCTGACTTTC. This sequence encodes CSVPDRAFSSGANVLTF.